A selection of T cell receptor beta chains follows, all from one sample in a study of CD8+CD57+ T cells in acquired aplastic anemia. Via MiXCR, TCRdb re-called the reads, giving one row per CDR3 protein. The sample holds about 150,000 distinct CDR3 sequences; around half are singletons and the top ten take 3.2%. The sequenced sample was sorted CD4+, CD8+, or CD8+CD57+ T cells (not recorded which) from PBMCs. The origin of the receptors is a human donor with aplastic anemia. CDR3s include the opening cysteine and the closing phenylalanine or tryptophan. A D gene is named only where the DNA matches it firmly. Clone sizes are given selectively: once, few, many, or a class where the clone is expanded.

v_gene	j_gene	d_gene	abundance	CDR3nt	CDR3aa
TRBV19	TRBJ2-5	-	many	TGTGCCAGTAGTATAACGGCGACAAATGGGGGGTCCCAGTACTTC	CASSITATNGGSQYF
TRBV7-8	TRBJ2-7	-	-	TGTGCCTCAGGGAGGGGGCCGTACGAGCAGTACTTC	CASGRGPYEQYF
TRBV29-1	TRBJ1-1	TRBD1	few	TGCAGCGCCGCGACAGGGGAGAACACTGAAGCTTTCTTT	CSAATGENTEAFF
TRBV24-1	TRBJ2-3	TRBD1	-	TGTGCCACCAGTGAGGACCGACAGGGGTTT	CATSEDRQGF
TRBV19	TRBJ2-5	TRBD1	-	TGTGCCGCAAGTGACAGGGGGCGAGGAGAGACCCAGTACTTC	CAASDRGRGETQYF
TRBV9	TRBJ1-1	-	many	TGTGCCAGCAGCGGTGGAGGGGCAGGGGCGTTGAACACTGAAGCTTTCTTT	CASSGGGAGALNTEAFF
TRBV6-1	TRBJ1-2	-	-	TGTGCCAGCAGAGGTGACATCTATGGCTACACCTTC	CASRGDIYGYTF
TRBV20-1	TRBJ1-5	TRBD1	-	TGCAGTGCTAGGGGGACAGGGGTTCAGCCCCAGCATTTT	CSARGTGVQPQHF
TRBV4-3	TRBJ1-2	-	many	TGCGCCAGCAGCCAAGAAACAGCAGGGGCTAATGGCTACACCTTC	CASSQETAGANGYTF
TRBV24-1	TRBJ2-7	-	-	TGTGCCACCAGTGAAATCTTAACGGGACGGTCCTACGAGCAGTACTTC	CATSEILTGRSYEQYF